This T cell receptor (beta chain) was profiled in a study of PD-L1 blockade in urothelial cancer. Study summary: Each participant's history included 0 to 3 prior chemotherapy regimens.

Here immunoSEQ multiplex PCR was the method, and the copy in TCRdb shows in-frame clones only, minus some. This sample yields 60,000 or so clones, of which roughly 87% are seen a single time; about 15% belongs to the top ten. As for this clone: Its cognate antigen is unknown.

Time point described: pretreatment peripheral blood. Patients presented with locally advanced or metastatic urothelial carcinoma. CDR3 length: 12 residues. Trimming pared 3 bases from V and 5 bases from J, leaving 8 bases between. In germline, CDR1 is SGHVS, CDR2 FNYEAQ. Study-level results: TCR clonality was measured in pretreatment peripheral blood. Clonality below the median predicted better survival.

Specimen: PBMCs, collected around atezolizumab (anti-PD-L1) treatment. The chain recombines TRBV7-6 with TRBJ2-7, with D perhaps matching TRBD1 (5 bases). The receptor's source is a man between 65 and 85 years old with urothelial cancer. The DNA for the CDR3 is TGTGCCAGCAGCTTCGGCAGGGACGAGCAGTACTTC. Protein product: CASSFGRDEQYF.